This passage covers 15 T cell receptor beta chains from one sample sequenced in a study of T cells after somatic rescue of genetic block. Sequencing was performed with immunoSEQ multiplex PCR; in TCRdb, only in-frame clones are kept and a portion is missing. The repertoire has tens of thousands of clones, about 91% of them found once; the top ten carry about 3%. Material: peripheral blood mononuclear cells (PBMCs). Every receptor here comes from a man aged 35 to 55.

The rearrangement uses TRBV6-5 and TRBJ2-1; no reliable D call. There are 13 residues in the CDR3. The V end was cut by 6 bases, the J end by 5 bases, with 11 bases between. CDR1 is MNHEY, CDR2 SVGAGI, per germline. The CDR3 DNA follows: TGTGCCAGCAGAAGAAGCCGGGACAATGAGCAGTTCTTC. Its translation is CASRRSRDNEQFF.

This chain links TRBV13 with TRBJ2-7; D ambiguous. Trimming took 5 bases from V and 5 from J, leaving 13 bases between them. CDR1 and CDR2 from the germline V gene are PRHDT and FYEKMQ (reference sequence). This CDR3 comprises 13 residues. CDR3 DNA: TGTGCCAGCAGCCCCTTTCGAAACCACGAGCAGTACTTC. Translated, it gives CASSPFRNHEQYF.

The chain couples TRBV2 to TRBJ2-7; TRBD1 is a possible D gene (6 bases). The CDR3 runs 13 residues. V shed 3 bases and J shed 3 bases, with 9 bases lying between them. Germline V CDR1 and CDR2: SNHLY, FYNNEI. Here the CDR3 reads CASSEGQHYEQYF. CDR3 nucleotides: TGTGCCAGCAGTGAGGGACAACACTACGAGCAGTACTTC. Full variable domain (missing parts from reference TRBV2 and TRBJ2-7): EPEVTQTPSHQVTQMGQEVILRCVPISNHLYFYWYRQILGQKVEFLVSFYNNEISEKSEIFDDQFSVERPDGSNFTLKIRSTKLEDSAMYFCASSEGQHYEQYFGPGTRLTVT.

This clone showed up just once. The V call is TRBV11-2, the J call TRBJ1-2; D not resolved. The V end was cut by 0 bases, the J end by 3 bases, with 14 bases between. The CDR3 spans 16 residues. CDR1 is SGHAT, CDR2 FQNNGV, per germline. This CDR3 is CASSLDPPGPYYGYTF. The CDR3 nucleotides are TGTGCCAGCAGCTTAGATCCGCCAGGTCCGTACTATGGCTACACCTTC.

V is TRBV5-1 and J is TRBJ1-2; 8 bases align to TRBD1. The junction had 7 bases not matched to a gene; V was cut back by 4 bases and J by 2 bases. Germline V gene sequence: CDR1 SGHRS, CDR2 YFSETQ. This CDR3 has 15 amino acids. CDR3 residues: CASSRGTGGNYGYTF. The CDR3 DNA reads TGCGCCAGCAGCCGCGGGACAGGTGGGAACTATGGCTACACCTTC.

V and J are TRBV5-6 and TRBJ2-5; TRBD1 might be the D (5 bases). Trimming removed 0 bases from V and 3 bases from J, with 18 bases in between. CDR1 and CDR2 from the germline V gene are SGHDT and YYEEEE. The CDR3 is made up of 17 amino acids. The CDR3 sequence is CASSLVTRARSEETQYF. CDR3 nucleotides: TGTGCCAGCAGCTTGGTGACCAGGGCCCGCTCCGAAGAGACCCAGTACTTC.

The J gene is TRBJ1-4, the V gene TRBV2; D unclear. The length of the CDR3 is 14 residues. With 3 bases removed from V and 8 bases from J, the gap between germline ends came to 13 bases. From germline, CDR1 is SNHLY and CDR2 FYNNEI. The CDR3 loop reads CASSEMGPSEKLFF. The CDR3 DNA reads as TGTGCCAGCAGTGAGATGGGCCCCAGCGAAAAACTGTTTTTT.

The chain carries TRBV27 and TRBJ2-3; no firm D call. This CDR3 is 14 amino acids long. V dropped 2 bases and J dropped 2 bases, with 8 bases sitting between them. Germline-derived CDR1 and CDR2 are MNHEY and SMNVEV (reference sequence). The CDR3 region has the DNA TGTGCCAGCAGTTTAGGTCTAACCACAGATACGCAGTATTTT. Protein: CASSLGLTTDTQYF.

This rearrangement joins TRBV30 to TRBJ1-1; D is perhaps TRBD1 (5 bases). Trimming stripped 2 bases from V and 6 bases from J, with 16 bases between. Germline loops: CDR1 GTSNPN, CDR2 SVGIG (reference sequence). This CDR3 has 14 residues. CDR3 sequence: CAWSPVGGSAEAFF. CDR3 nucleotide sequence: TGTGCCTGGAGTCCGGTTGGGGGGAGCGCTGAAGCTTTCTTT.

This clone was detected a few times. The chain has TRBV19 and TRBJ2-2; D unclear. V lost 6 bases and J 0 bases, leaving 11 bases between the germline ends. This CDR3 is 15 amino acids long. Germline CDR1 is LNHDA and CDR2 is SQIVND (reference sequence). The CDR3 protein is CASRRSAANTGELFF. The CDR3 bases are TGTGCCAGTAGAAGGTCCGCGGCGAACACCGGGGAGCTGTTTTTT.

The J gene is TRBJ2-6, the V gene TRBV9, with unresolved D. Deletions cut 2 bases from V and 0 bases from J, with 6 bases between. The CDR3 length is 15 residues. Germline CDR1 and CDR2: SGDLS and YYNGEE. CDR3 residues: CASSVAGSGANVLTF. Written as DNA, the CDR3 is TGTGCCAGCAGCGTGGCAGGCTCTGGGGCCAACGTCCTGACTTTC.

The sample holds one count of this clone. The chain couples TRBV10-3 to TRBJ2-2, with D uncertain. V shed 10 bases and J shed 3 bases, with 18 bases lying between them. The germline gives CDR1 ENHRY, CDR2 SYGVKD. This CDR3 contains 15 residues. The CDR3 sequence: CATETRTQHTGELFF. CDR3 nucleotides: TGTGCCACGGAGACCAGGACCCAGCACACCGGGGAGCTGTTTTTT.

V gene TRBV29-1 combines with J gene TRBJ2-3; the D gene is possibly TRBD1 (5 bases). This CDR3 is built from 13 residues. Germline V gene sequence: CDR1 SQVTM, CDR2 ANQGSEA. With 3 bases removed from V and 1 base from J, the gap between germline ends came to 8 bases. CDR3 DNA: TGCAGCGTTGAGGGGCAGGGCACAGATACGCAGTATTTT. This translates into CSVEGQGTDTQYF.

Of note for this clone: At the DNA level, this CDR3 is encoded by other sequences in the same sample as well. This rearrangement joins TRBV4-1 to TRBJ2-1; TRBD1 matches 9 bases. The CDR3 consists of 15 residues. Germline V gene data show CDR1 as MGHRA and CDR2 as YSYEKL. V was pared by 2 bases and J by 4 bases, with 3 bases of the junction left unmatched. The CDR3 here is CASSQPGQGYNEQFF. The CDR3, as DNA: TGCGCCAGCAGCCAACCGGGACAGGGATACAATGAGCAGTTCTTC.

The rearrangement links TRBV6-1 to TRBJ2-2; D gene ambiguous. The V gene's germline CDR1 is MNHNS and CDR2 SASEGT. The CDR3 is made up of 12 amino acids. Trimming shortened V by 7 bases and J by 3 bases, and 6 bases separated the two germline ends. In nucleotides, the CDR3 is TGTGCCAGCACCCTGGACACCGGGGAGCTGTTTTTT. It translates to CASTLDTGELFF.